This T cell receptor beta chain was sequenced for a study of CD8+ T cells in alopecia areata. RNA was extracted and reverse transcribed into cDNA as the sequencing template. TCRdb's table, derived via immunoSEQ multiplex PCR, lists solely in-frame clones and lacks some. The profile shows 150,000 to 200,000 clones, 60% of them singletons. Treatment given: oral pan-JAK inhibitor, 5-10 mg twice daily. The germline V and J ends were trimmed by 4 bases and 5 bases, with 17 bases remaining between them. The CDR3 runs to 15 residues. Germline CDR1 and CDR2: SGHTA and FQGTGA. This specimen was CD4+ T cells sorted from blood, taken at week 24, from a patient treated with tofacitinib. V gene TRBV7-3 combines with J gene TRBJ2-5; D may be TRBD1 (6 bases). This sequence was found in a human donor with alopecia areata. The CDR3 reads CASSSTTGRGETQYF. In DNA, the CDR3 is TGTGCCAGCAGCTCAACTACAGGGAGAGGGGAGACCCAGTACTTC.